This TCR beta chain originates from a study of blood T cell repertoires in COVID-19 (dated by TCRdb to 2020 to 2021). About the study as a whole: Samples covering the acute and convalescent phases of COVID-19 were provided by collaborators in the United States, Italy and Spain. Where available, HLA class I and class II types were taken from metadata supplied by the sample provider and were not determined by assay-based typing. The material from the prospective study consisted of cDNA or gDNA derived from T cells, B-cell-depleted T cells, or PBMCs. Sample metadata almost always included a de-identified subject ID, COVID-19 status, age in years and sex. The dataset comprised deeply sampled blood TCRbeta repertoires from subjects exposed to, actively infected with, or recovered from COVID-19. The repertoires were released in a freely available public database intended as a resource for research on the immune response to SARS-CoV-2. Samples were obtained from the ongoing ImmuneRACE study (first 160 participants) and from over 1,000 subjects provided by 6 global collaborators.

General findings and caveats noted by the study authors: The quantity of clinical and demographic metadata differed by source and by participant and was supplied without curation.

V and J are truncated by 1 base and 3 bases respectively, leaving an intervening sequence of 7 bases. The CDR3, cysteine through phenylalanine, is 13 amino acids long. Only CDR3 DNA remains: 39 bases, in frame from the first base. TCRbeta CDR3 regions were amplified from genomic DNA by means of the immunoSEQ Assay, a bias-controlled multiplex PCR. The original pipeline was this. The number of nucleated cells in each sample was estimated by amplification of reference gene primers within the assay. To quantify the absolute abundance of each unique TCRbeta CDR3 rearrangement, sequence reads were collapsed and filtered. Productive Simpson clonality was computed per sample as the square root of Simpson's diversity index over productive rearrangements. The clones in this table, taken by TCRdb from immuneACCESS, are in-frame only. Not every clone is retained; where verified, under half of the shortfall comes from an unresolved V gene, and the cause of the rest is unknown. V, J and clone size are taken as reported in that table, and D and trimming were inferred from the DNA itself. Here the sample has roughly 100,000 clones; 80% to 90% occur a single time. Around 3.2% of the sample is taken by the ten largest.

Each collaborating institution followed its own protocols to collect whole blood in K2EDTA tubes. For TCRbeta analysis, collaborator samples were shipped as frozen whole blood, as isolated PBMCs, or as DNA extracted from either sample type. As regards this clone: Its specific antigen is unknown. Nothing much larger sits one base from this clone, and base qualities are not available.

The chain was built from TRBV12-3 or TRBV12-4 and TRBJ2-7; the D gene is not confidently resolved. The receptor was derived from a human donor in a cohort sampled during active COVID-19. The sequenced sample was peripheral blood. CDR3 reads: CASSLGPNYEQYF. The bases read TGTGCCAGCAGTTTAGGGCCCAACTACGAGCAGTACTTC.